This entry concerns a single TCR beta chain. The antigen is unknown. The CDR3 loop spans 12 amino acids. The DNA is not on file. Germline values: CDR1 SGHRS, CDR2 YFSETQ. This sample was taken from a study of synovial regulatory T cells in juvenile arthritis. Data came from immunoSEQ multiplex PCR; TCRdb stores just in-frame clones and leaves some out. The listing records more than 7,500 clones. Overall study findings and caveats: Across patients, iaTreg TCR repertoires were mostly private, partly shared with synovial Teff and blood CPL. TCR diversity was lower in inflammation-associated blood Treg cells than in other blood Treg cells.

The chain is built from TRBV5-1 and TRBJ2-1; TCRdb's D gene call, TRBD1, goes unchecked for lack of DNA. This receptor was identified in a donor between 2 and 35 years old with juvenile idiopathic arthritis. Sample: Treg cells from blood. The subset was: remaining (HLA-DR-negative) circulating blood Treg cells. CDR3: CASSEQGNEQFF.